This T cell receptor (beta chain) came from a study of OX40 agonist ivuxolimab in advanced cancers. Study-level findings and limits: It was also the case that some nonresponders had low normalized T-cell clonal expansion. No antigen was identified for the clonally expanded peripheral T cells. At 0.1 to 3.0 mg/kg and by week 6, clonal expansion occurred in CD4+ and CD8+ blood T cells.

This CDR3 has 15 residues. Unmatched junction bases numbered 5, after V lost 5 bases and J lost 2 bases. Germline V CDR1 and CDR2: KGHSH, LQKENI. TCRdb keeps only in-frame clones here, not all; method: immunoSEQ multiplex PCR. The sample includes around 99,000 clones, around 91% of them seen just once. Enrollment shut out patients with autoimmune disease history or systemic immunosuppression. Of note for this clone: Its target is unknown.

The chain recombines TRBV18 with TRBJ2-3; 9 bases are a match to TRBD2. The sequence was obtained from an adult with an advanced solid tumor such as melanoma, head and neck, liver or kidney cancer. This material consisted of CD4+ or CD8+ T cells sorted from blood, taken in a trial of the OX40 agonist ivuxolimab. CDR3 protein: CASSGLAGPTDTQYF. CDR3 sequence (DNA): TGTGCCAGCTCAGGCCTAGCGGGGCCCACAGATACGCAGTATTTT. The whole variable domain, filled in from reference TRBV18 and TRBJ2-3, reads NAGVMQNPRHLVRRRGQEARLRCSPMKGHSHVYWYRQLPEEGLKFMVYLQKENIIDESGMPKERFSAEFPKEGPSILRIQQVVRGDSAAYFCASSGLAGPTDTQYFGPGTRLTVL.